This entry lists 22 T cell receptor beta chains sequenced from one sample in a study of neurological immune-mediated disorders. TCRdb reanalysed the 5' RACE reads using MiXCR and keeps one entry per CDR3 protein. The profile shows tens of thousands of distinct CDR3 sequences, about 26% of them singletons. The sample comprised PBMCs. These receptor sequences come from a woman in her 70s in good health.

In DNA form, the CDR3 reads TGCGCCAGCAGGGTGATGGGTGCCTACAATGAGCAGTTCTTC. It is translated as CASRVMGAYNEQFF. The chain has TRBV5-1 and TRBJ2-1; D is ambiguous. V gave up 5 bases and J gave up 2 bases, with 11 bases separating them. The germline CDR1 and CDR2 sequences are SGHRS and YFSETQ. The CDR3 extends over 14 amino acids.

This clonotype was counted many times. CDR3 in amino acids: CASRSRGGATDTQYF. CDR3 nucleotides: TGCGCCAGCAGGTCCCGGGGGGGAGCCACAGATACGCAGTATTTT. V and J are TRBV5-1 and TRBJ2-3, with TRBD2 identical over 8 bases. Unmatched junction bases numbered 7, after V lost 5 bases and J lost 2 bases. The CDR3 has 15 residues. The germline gives CDR1 SGHRS, CDR2 YFSETQ.

This clonotype was observed many times. The V and J genes are TRBV20-1 and TRBJ1-2, with 9 bases lining up with TRBD1. V trimming: 4 bases; J trimming: 0 bases; junction bases outside the gene matches: 15. Germline V CDR1 and CDR2: DFQATT, SNEGSKA (reference sequence). CDR3 length equals 18 residues. The DNA for the CDR3 is TGCAGTGCTACGGGACAGGGACCCACAATTTTCCCTAACTATGGCTACACCTTC. Translation gives CSATGQGPTIFPNYGYTF.

In its sample, this clonotype was seen many times. The V call is TRBV7-2, the J call TRBJ2-2, with D possibly being TRBD1 or TRBD2 (5 bases each). The germline V gene encodes CDR1 SGHTA and CDR2 FQGNSA. V lost 3 bases and J lost 5, with 13 bases in between. There are 15 residues in the CDR3. The DNA for the CDR3 is TGTGCCAGCAGCTTCTCCCGGGACGGGACCGGGGAGCTGTTTTTT. Protein sequence: CASSFSRDGTGELFF.

This clonotype was picked up many times. V and J are TRBV4-1 and TRBJ1-5, with a possible D match to TRBD1 (6 bases). Between the trimmed V and J ends, which lost 1 base and 8 bases, there was a span of 9 bases. The V gene's germline CDR1 is MGHRA and CDR2 YSYEKL. The CDR3 consists of 13 residues. The CDR3 spells CASSQVPGEPQHF. As DNA, the CDR3 is TGCGCCAGCAGCCAAGTCCCAGGGGAGCCCCAGCATTTT.

The chain joins TRBV7-9 to TRBJ1-2; TRBD1 agrees at 8 bases. CDR3 size: 17 residues. From germline, CDR1 is SEHNR and CDR2 FQNEAQ (reference sequence). The V gene end was trimmed by 3 bases and the J gene end by 5 bases; junction bases not matched to a gene: 14. CDR3 in amino acids: CASSLGTGPARGYGYTF. Written as DNA, the CDR3 is TGTGCCAGCAGCTTGGGGACAGGACCTGCCCGAGGGTATGGCTACACCTTC.

This clonotype was counted many times. The V call is TRBV18, the J call TRBJ2-7, with a weak D call TRBD1 (6 bases). Trimming stripped 1 base from V and 2 bases from J, with 9 bases between. Germline assignment: CDR1 KGHSH and CDR2 LQKENI. The CDR3 sequence is 14 residues long. CDR3 nucleotide sequence: TGTGCCAGCTCACCACACCCAGGGGCCTACGAGCAGTACTTC. Translated: CASSPHPGAYEQYF.

The chain uses TRBV28 and TRBJ1-3, with D possibly matching TRBD1 (5 bases). V shed 7 bases and J shed 0 bases, with 10 bases lying between them. The length of the CDR3 is 14 residues. Germline CDR1 and CDR2: MDHEN and SYDVKM. In DNA, the CDR3 is TGTGCCAGCACCAAGACAGTCTCTGGAAACACCATATATTTT. It is translated as CASTKTVSGNTIYF.

There are many counts of this clonotype. The chain joins TRBV2 to TRBJ1-3; D unresolved. Germline CDR1 is SNHLY and CDR2 is FYNNEI. This CDR3 is built from 13 residues. Trimming took 7 bases from V and 0 from J, leaving 7 bases between them. This CDR3 reads CASTFVSGNTIYF. The CDR3 coding sequence is TGTGCCAGCACCTTCGTCTCTGGAAACACCATATATTTT. Full variable domain (outside the CDR3, taken from reference TRBV2 and TRBJ1-3): EPEVTQTPSHQVTQMGQEVILRCVPISNHLYFYWYRQILGQKVEFLVSFYNNEISEKSEIFDDQFSVERPDGSNFTLKIRSTKLEDSAMYFCASTFVSGNTIYFGEGSWLTVV.

This clonotype was seen more than once but under ten times. This chain connects TRBV30 to TRBJ2-1; D remains unclear. The CDR3 extends over 12 amino acids. Germline-derived CDR1 and CDR2 are GTSNPN and SVGIG (reference sequence). Trimming cost V 4 bases and J 7 bases, with 11 bases left between them. The CDR3 is CAWNLDRNEQFF. CDR3 DNA sequence: TGTGCCTGGAACCTGGACCGGAATGAGCAGTTCTTC.

This chain joins TRBV5-1 and TRBJ1-1, with D perhaps matching TRBD1 (5 bases). V lost 3 bases, J lost 1 base, and 13 bases lay in between. The length of the CDR3 is 15 residues. Germline CDR1 and CDR2: SGHRS and YFSETQ. The CDR3 loop reads CASSSTGTANTEAFF. DNA of the CDR3: TGCGCCAGCAGCTCCACCGGGACGGCGAACACTGAAGCTTTCTTT.

The chain links TRBV20-1 to TRBJ2-7; D gene ambiguous. The CDR3 sequence is 13 residues long. V was trimmed by 0 bases and J by 4 bases, leaving 10 bases between them. In germline, CDR1 is DFQATT, CDR2 SNEGSKA (reference sequence). CDR3 loop: CSARDWQSYEQYF. The CDR3 nucleotides are TGCAGTGCTAGAGATTGGCAGTCATACGAGCAGTACTTC.

This clonotype was seen repeatedly, ten times or more. The CDR3 loop reads CASSLGTSYNEQFF. DNA of the CDR3: TGCGCCAGCAGCTTGGGGACTAGCTACAATGAGCAGTTCTTC. The V gene is TRBV5-1, the J gene TRBJ2-1; TRBD2 aligns across 7 bases. V gave up 0 bases and J gave up 3 bases; unmatched junction bases: 0. The CDR3 is made up of 14 amino acids. Germline V lookup: CDR1 SGHRS, CDR2 YFSETQ.

This clonotype came up many times. The chain combines TRBV11-2 with TRBJ2-6; no reliable D call. This CDR3 is 15 amino acids long. Per germline, CDR1 SGHAT and CDR2 FQNNGV. Trimming took off 0 bases at V and 2 bases at J, with 5 bases between the two ends. The CDR3 here is CASSLDLAGANVLTF. The CDR3 DNA reads as TGTGCCAGCAGCTTAGATCTGGCTGGGGCCAACGTCCTGACTTTC.

At least ten counts were recorded for this clonotype. V usage is TRBV20-1 and J usage is TRBJ2-5; D assignment may be TRBD1 or TRBD2 (5 bases each). The length of the CDR3 is 13 residues. V lost 3 bases to trimming and J lost 5 bases, with 13 bases between them. Germline CDR1 and CDR2: DFQATT and SNEGSKA (reference sequence). The CDR3 is CSASFGGRETQYF. For the CDR3, the DNA is TGCAGTGCTAGTTTTGGGGGACGGGAGACCCAGTACTTC.

This clonotype was counted many times. The V gene is TRBV7-3, the J gene TRBJ2-1; 7 bases fit TRBD2. This CDR3 has 14 amino acids. V dropped 4 bases and J dropped 3; count of bases not matched to a gene: 3. CDR1 is SGHTA, CDR2 FQGTGA, per germline. CDR3 DNA sequence: TGTGCCAGCAGCTCGAGCGGGGTCTACAATGAGCAGTTCTTC. The encoded protein is CASSSSGVYNEQFF.

DNA for the CDR3: TGTGCCAGCACCGAAGGTCTACAGGGCGGCTACGAGCAGTACTTC. Encoded protein: CASTEGLQGGYEQYF. The chain recombines TRBV6-2 or TRBV6-3 with TRBJ2-7; a weak D match, TRBD1 (6 bases). The CDR3 sequence is 15 residues long. Germline loops: CDR1 MNHEY, CDR2 SVGEGT. With 7 bases removed from V and 3 bases from J, the gap between germline ends came to 19 bases.

This chain uses TRBV6-1 with TRBJ2-3; possibly TRBD1 for D (7 bases). Germline V CDR1 and CDR2: MNHNS, SASEGT. The CDR3 contains 15 residues. The V end lost 6 bases, the J end lost 2 bases, and 15 bases lay between the germline ends. CDR3: CASREGQKYTDTQYF. CDR3 nucleotide sequence: TGTGCCAGCAGGGAGGGACAGAAATACACAGATACGCAGTATTTT.

In its sample, this clonotype was seen many times. The V call is TRBV6-5, the J call TRBJ1-1; 9 bases align to TRBD1. The CDR3 loop spans 13 amino acids. The V gene end was trimmed by 4 bases and the J gene end by 10 bases; junction bases not matched to a gene: 7. Germline V gives CDR1 MNHEY, CDR2 SVGAGI. CDR3 bases: TGTGCCAGCAGTTCGGGACAGGGCAATTCAGCTTTCTTT. Its protein product is CASSSGQGNSAFF.

This chain uses TRBV6-1 with TRBJ1-5, with a tentative D call TRBD1 (6 bases). CDR3 size: 15 residues. Germline V gives CDR1 MNHNS, CDR2 SASEGT. Trimming removed 7 bases from V and 1 base from J, with 14 bases in between. The DNA for the CDR3 is TGTGCCAGCACTCCGGGACATACCAGCAATCAGCCCCAGCATTTT. Its translation: CASTPGHTSNQPQHF.

The gene calls are TRBV12-3 or TRBV12-4 and TRBJ2-6; no definite D call. Deletions cut 2 bases from V and 0 bases from J, with 5 bases between. The CDR3 covers 15 residues. The CDR3 sequence is CASSLRASGANVLTF. The DNA of the CDR3 is TGTGCCAGCAGTTTACGGGCCTCTGGGGCCAACGTCCTGACTTTC.

This clonotype occurred many times. The rearrangement uses TRBV10-3 and TRBJ2-2; D perhaps matches TRBD2 (6 bases). Germline V gene data show CDR1 as ENHRY and CDR2 as SYGVKD. Deletions cut 8 bases from V and 7 bases from J, with 14 bases between. This CDR3 spans 13 amino acids. The CDR3 DNA is TGTGCCATCGGTCTAGCGAAGGGCGGGGAGCTGTTTTTT. This gives the protein CAIGLAKGGELFF.